This entry features one T cell receptor (beta chain) sequence. The sample originates from a study of T cells in Graves' hyperthyroidism and ophthalmopathy. Deletions cut 0 bases from V and 5 bases from J, with 17 bases between. Germline values: CDR1 LNHNV, CDR2 YYDKDF (reference sequence). CDR3 length equals 16 residues. Source material for PBMCs was roughly 10 ml fresh peripheral blood. Amplification targeted TCR beta CDR3 regions from RNA transcripts. A first-round RT-PCR of the TCR CDR3 used the HTBI primer set. TCRdb independently ran MiXCR on the multiplex PCR reads; one entry per CDR3 protein. The sample lists about 530,000 distinct CDR3 sequences, approximately 17% occurring once.

The clonotype was recovered from a woman younger than 35 with Graves' ophthalmopathy. The chain is built from TRBV15 and TRBJ2-7; possible D gene TRBD2, 6 bases. Sequencing used blood. Here the CDR3 reads CATSRDLGGGQDEQYF. The CDR3 region has the DNA TGTGCCACCAGCAGAGATCTTGGGGGAGGACAAGACGAGCAGTACTTC.